Here is one T cell receptor (beta chain) with its context. Its target is unknown. This entry belongs to a study of cytomegalovirus exposure and HLA in healthy donors. General study findings and limits: A further, later analysis showed that HLA-associated TCR beta chains (compared with equally common others) were more clonally expanded.

The V gene lost 2 bases and the J gene lost 8 bases, with 13 bases spanning the gap. Germline CDR1 SEHNR, CDR2 FQNEAQ (reference sequence). This CDR3 contains 14 residues. Vbeta (60) and Jbeta (13) primers were used in the PCR. TCRdb's copy holds only in-frame clones and misses some; the assay was immunoSEQ multiplex PCR. The data contain fewer than 250,000 clones, around 75% of them singletons. The receptor was isolated from a woman aged 25 to 45 in good health and CMV-seronegative. Source material: PBMCs. The chain links TRBV7-9 to TRBJ2-1; D gene uncertain. The CDR3 region is CASSLRTAKDEQFF. CDR3 coding DNA: TGTGCCAGCAGCTTACGTACAGCCAAGGATGAGCAGTTCTTC.